The clone carrying this T cell receptor beta chain was detected only once. V was shortened by 8 bases and J by 5 bases, with 19 bases between the two germline ends. Germline V gene sequence: CDR1 SNHLY, CDR2 FYNNEI. The CDR3 loop spans 15 amino acids. This specimen comes from a study of cytomegalovirus exposure and HLA in healthy donors. In the PCR, 60 Vbeta and 13 Jbeta primers were used. Data came from immunoSEQ multiplex PCR; TCRdb stores just in-frame clones and leaves some out. The sample lists over 150,000 clones; about four fifths were seen once. The sample taken for sequencing was PBMCs. The receptor's source is a man aged 18 to 29 in good health and CMV-seronegative. This chain uses TRBV2 with TRBJ2-1; unclear D gene. Written as DNA, the CDR3 is TGTGCCAGCCCCCATGAGGCCGCGAGTGACAATGAGCAGTTCTTC. Translating gives CASPHEAASDNEQFF.